This T cell receptor beta chain was sequenced during a study of regulatory T cells in long-lasting Graves disease. As for time point: newly diagnosed GD, antithyroid drugs for less than 3 months. There was RNA extracted from PBMCs, and the TCR library was made from it. The germline V gene has CDR1 GTSNPN and CDR2 SVGIG (reference sequence). Trimming left V 2 bases short and J 7 bases short, with 12 bases between. The CDR3 is 13 residues long. Building the TCR beta libraries relied on iRepertoire HTBI primers, and CDR3 regions underwent Arm-PCR. TCRdb reanalysed the multiplex PCR reads using MiXCR and keeps one entry per CDR3 protein. The data hold over 500,000 distinct CDR3 sequences, with 15% to 20% observed a single time. Separately, the same data were catalogued under a study of T cells in Graves' hyperthyroidism and ophthalmopathy.

This receptor was obtained from a woman in her 30s with Graves disease. The sample consisted of peripheral blood mononuclear cells (PBMCs), taken at new diagnosis, from a patient treated with antithyroid drugs. The J gene is TRBJ1-5, the V gene TRBV30, with a weak D call TRBD1 (5 bases). In DNA form, the CDR3 reads TGTGCCTGGAGTCTTCACCAGGGCCAGCCCCAGCATTTT. It encodes CAWSLHQGQPQHF.